Presented here are 19 T cell receptor beta chains from one specimen sequenced in a study of blood T cell repertoires in COVID-19. This table comes from immunoSEQ multiplex PCR, and its TCRdb copy is limited to in-frame clones, with some not included. The sample lists 150,000 to 200,000 clones; roughly four fifths were seen once. Sequencing was carried out using PBMCs or T cells enriched from blood (not recorded which). The receptors shown here come from a man aged 50-59 years who had recovered from COVID-19.

V is TRBV2 and J is TRBJ2-3; TRBD1 is a possible D gene (6 bases). The germline gives CDR1 SNHLY, CDR2 FYNNEI. Trimming removed 8 bases from V and 1 base from J, with 13 bases in between. This CDR3 is 14 amino acids long. The CDR3 DNA sequence: TGTGCCAGCCAACAGGGTCGGGGCACAGATACGCAGTATTTT. As protein: CASQQGRGTDTQYF.

The rearrangement joins TRBV28 to TRBJ1-5; D is perhaps TRBD1 (5 bases). V shed 7 bases and J shed 0 bases, with 13 bases lying between them. CDR1 and CDR2 from the germline V gene are MDHEN and SYDVKM. CDR3 length equals 15 residues. The CDR3 protein is CASKSSGDSNQPQHF. Written as DNA, the CDR3 is TGTGCCAGCAAATCCTCGGGGGATAGCAATCAGCCCCAGCATTTT.

CDR3 residues: CASSVDPGLALTGELFF. The CDR3 DNA sequence: TGTGCCAGCAGCGTTGATCCGGGACTAGCTCTCACCGGGGAGCTGTTTTTT. The rearrangement uses TRBV9 and TRBJ2-2, with TRBD2 matching over 9 bases. After removal of 2 bases from V and 4 bases from J, the junction contained 9 bases not matched to a gene. There are 17 residues in the CDR3. Germline CDR1 SGDLS, CDR2 YYNGEE.

This clone was seen only a few times. The chain links TRBV6-5 to TRBJ1-1; TRBD1 agrees at 8 bases. The CDR3 loop spans 15 amino acids. The V gene's germline CDR1 is MNHEY and CDR2 SVGAGI. After removal of 4 bases from V and 3 bases from J, the junction contained 7 bases not matched to a gene. The CDR3 DNA reads TGTGCCAGCAGTTCCCCAACAGGGGGTGACACTGAAGCTTTCTTT. Encoded protein: CASSSPTGGDTEAFF.

The genes are TRBV11-1 and TRBJ1-4; unclear D gene. V was clipped by 1 base and J by 8 bases, with 14 bases between them. The germline V gene has CDR1 SGHAT and CDR2 FQDESV (reference sequence). The CDR3 runs 15 residues. CDR3 protein: CASSLGTVLEEKLFF. For the CDR3, the DNA is TGTGCCAGCAGCTTAGGCACAGTCCTCGAAGAAAAACTGTTTTTT.

J is TRBJ1-5 and V is TRBV19; D possibly corresponds to TRBD1 (6 bases). V shed 6 bases and J shed 3 bases, with 15 bases lying between them. This CDR3 contains 15 residues. Germline V lookup: CDR1 LNHDA, CDR2 SQIVND (reference sequence). The CDR3 region has the DNA TGTGCCAGTAGCTCAGGGGTAGGGCCCAATCAGCCCCAGCATTTT. This encodes CASSSGVGPNQPQHF.

The chain employs TRBV7-2 and TRBJ2-3; TRBD1 agrees at 7 bases. CDR1 and CDR2 from the germline V gene are SGHTA and FQGNSA. Trimming took 2 bases from V and 4 from J; bases not matched to a gene: 3. The CDR3 is 14 amino acids. The CDR3 DNA follows: TGTGCCAGCAGCTTATCGCAGGGGGCAGATACGCAGTATTTT. Translated: CASSLSQGADTQYF.

Only a few counts were recorded for this clone. The chain carries TRBV7-9 and TRBJ2-5, with TRBD1 matching over 7 bases. The V and J ends lost 2 bases and 3 bases, in that order; junction bases with no gene match: 15. The CDR3 is made up of 18 amino acids. The germline CDR1 and CDR2 sequences are SEHNR and FQNEAQ (reference sequence). CDR3 DNA: TGTGCCAGCAGCTTATGGCTTAATTGGGACAGAGAAAAAGAGACCCAGTACTTC. Translating gives CASSLWLNWDREKETQYF.

CDR3 region: CASSESRGNYGYTF. The CDR3 region has the DNA TGCGCCAGCAGTGAGTCGAGGGGGAACTATGGCTACACCTTC. The chain joins TRBV10-2 to TRBJ1-2; a weak D match, TRBD1 (6 bases). V lost 0 bases and J 2 bases, leaving 7 bases between the germline ends. The CDR3 is made up of 14 amino acids. Germline V CDR1 and CDR2: WSHSY, SAAADI.

This CDR3 reads CASSYGNRDGYGYTF. The CDR3 nucleotides are TGTGCCAGCAGTTACGGTAACAGGGATGGCTATGGCTACACCTTC. The chain carries TRBV6-5 and TRBJ1-2, with D possibly TRBD1 on 6 matching bases. Deletions cut 2 bases from V and 4 bases from J, with 14 bases between. Germline values: CDR1 MNHEY, CDR2 SVGAGI. The CDR3 length is 15 residues.

In its sample, this clone was seen once. The chain combines TRBV3-1 (or the pseudogene TRBV3-2) with TRBJ1-2; 7 nucleotides agree with TRBD1. CDR1 LGHDT and CDR2 YNNKEL come from the germline V gene (reference sequence). This CDR3 has 15 amino acids. The V and J ends lost 11 bases and 4 bases, in that order; junction bases with no gene match: 16. CDR3 in DNA: TGTGCCTCGCCAGCAGTAACAGGGGCATTCTATGGCTACACCTTC. Translated: CASPAVTGAFYGYTF.

The chain joins TRBV29-1 to TRBJ1-2; D call uncertain. Trimming pared 3 bases from V and 8 bases from J, leaving 10 bases between. The CDR3 is made up of 11 amino acids. CDR1 and CDR2 (germline): SQVTM, ANQGSEA. CDR3 region: CSVDARGGYTF. The CDR3 DNA sequence: TGCAGCGTTGACGCAAGAGGAGGCTACACCTTC.

The V call is TRBV20-1, the J call TRBJ1-1, with D possibly being TRBD1 (6 bases). The CDR3 has 11 amino acids. Trimming removed 6 bases at V and 11 bases at J, with 16 bases between. Germline V gene data show CDR1 as DFQATT and CDR2 as SNEGSKA (reference sequence). The CDR3 DNA follows: TGCAGTGCGCCCGGGACAACTAGGGCTTTCTTT. As protein: CSAPGTTRAFF.

The rearrangement links TRBV28 to TRBJ2-1; TRBD2 agrees at 8 bases. The V segment lost 6 bases and the J segment 8 bases; nucleotides outside the gene matches: 6. Looked up from germline, CDR1 is MDHEN and CDR2 is SYDVKM. The CDR3 runs 13 residues. The CDR3 DNA is TGTGCCAGCAGGGGTAGCGGGACTCATGAGCAGTTCTTC. Encoded protein: CASRGSGTHEQFF.

The rearrangement uses TRBV3-1 (or the pseudogene TRBV3-2) and TRBJ1-2; a possible D gene is TRBD1 (6 bases). CDR3 size: 14 residues. Germline CDR1 reads LGHDT; CDR2 reads YNNKEL (reference sequence). The V end lost 0 bases, the J end lost 4 bases, and 9 bases lay between the germline ends. CDR3: CASSQDPGVYGYTF. The CDR3 DNA reads TGTGCCAGCAGCCAAGACCCAGGGGTCTATGGCTACACCTTC.

This clone was detected once. The V gene is TRBV10-3, the J gene TRBJ1-1; D is possibly TRBD1 (5 bases). V lost 8 bases and J lost 5, with 9 bases in between. The CDR3 consists of 11 residues. Germline V gene data show CDR1 as ENHRY and CDR2 as SYGVKD. As DNA, the CDR3 is TGTGCCATCGGGGGGGGGACTGAAGCTTTCTTT. Translation: CAIGGGTEAFF.

The gene calls are TRBV6-5 and TRBJ2-5, with D maybe TRBD1 (8 bases). This CDR3 is built from 15 residues. Germline CDR1 and CDR2: MNHEY and SVGAGI. V was pared by 6 bases and J by 4 bases, with 18 bases between. The CDR3 coding sequence is TGTGCCAGCAGACAGGGGGGGGCCAATAGAGAGACCCAGTACTTC. Protein sequence: CASRQGGANRETQYF.

Remarks on this clone: The same CDR3 can be traced to other DNA sequences in this sample. The chain uses TRBV5-1 and TRBJ2-5, with 8 bases lining up with TRBD1. Trimming at V came to 0 bases and at J to 4 bases, leaving 2 bases not matched to a gene. Germline CDR1 reads SGHRS; CDR2 reads YFSETQ. The CDR3 sequence is 14 residues long. The CDR3 loop is CASSLGTGGETQYF. CDR3 DNA: TGCGCCAGCAGCTTGGGTACAGGGGGAGAGACCCAGTACTTC. Full variable domain (missing parts from reference TRBV5-1 and TRBJ2-5): KAGVTQTPRYLIKTRGQQVTLSCSPISGHRSVSWYQQTPGQGLQFLFEYFSETQRNKGNFPGRFSGRQFSNSRSEMNVSTLELGDSALYLCASSLGTGGETQYFGPGTRLLVL.

This clone was recorded only once. J is TRBJ2-1 and V is TRBV11-3; D is possibly TRBD2 (6 bases). Germline CDR1 is SGHNT and CDR2 is YENEEA. V was shortened by 1 base and J by 7 bases, with 11 bases between the two germline ends. The CDR3 has 14 amino acids. The DNA of the CDR3 is TGTGCCAGCAGCTTAGTGGGTGGAGGGAATGAGCAGTTCTTC. Its translation is CASSLVGGGNEQFF.